This T cell receptor beta chain was sequenced during a study of beta chain features in type 1 diabetes. The study's findings and limits: Among all four CD4+ subsets, Type 1 diabetes patients had TCRB CDR3s that were moderately but significantly shorter.

This clone showed up just a few times. Its antigen is not known. The V end was cut by 5 bases, the J end by 8 bases, with 12 bases between. Germline lookup yields CDR1 MNHEY and CDR2 SMNVEV (reference sequence). The CDR3 is 12 residues long. cDNA synthesis used the whole RNA isolate, giving expressed TCRB sequences. Clones were read by immunoSEQ multiplex PCR, and TCRdb kept only the in-frame ones, dropping some. The sample shows fewer than 900,000 clones, about a sixth of them seen only once. The genes are TRBV27 and TRBJ1-2, with D perhaps matching TRBD1 (5 bases). The clonotype comes from a woman aged 18 to 35 in good health. Sequencing input: naive CD4+ T cells from blood. CDR3 bases: TGTGCCAGCAGTCAGCCAGGGTTGGGCTACACCTTC. Its translation: CASSQPGLGYTF.